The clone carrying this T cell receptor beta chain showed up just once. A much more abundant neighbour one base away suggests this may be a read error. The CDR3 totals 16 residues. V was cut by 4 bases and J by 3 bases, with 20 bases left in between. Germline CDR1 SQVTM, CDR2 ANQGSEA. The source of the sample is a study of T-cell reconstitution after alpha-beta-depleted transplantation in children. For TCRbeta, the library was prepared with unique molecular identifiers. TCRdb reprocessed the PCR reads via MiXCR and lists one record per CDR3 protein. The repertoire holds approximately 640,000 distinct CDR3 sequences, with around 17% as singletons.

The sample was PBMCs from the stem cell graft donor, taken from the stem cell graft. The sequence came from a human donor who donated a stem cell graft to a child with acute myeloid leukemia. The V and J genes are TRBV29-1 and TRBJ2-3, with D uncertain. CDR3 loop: CSVVVAESSPTDTQYF. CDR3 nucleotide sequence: TGCAGCGTTGTCGTCGCCGAGTCGTCTCCGACAGATACGCAGTATTTT.